A single sample is the source of the 25 T cell receptor beta chains below, sequenced in a study of PD-1 blockade in classical Hodgkin lymphoma (dated by TCRdb to 2020 to 2021). The time point label of this sample denotes: cycle 1 day 1 (C1D1), immediately before nivolumab initiation. All trial patients had relapsed after autologous stem cell transplantation, with cohorts A, B and C differing in prior brentuximab vedotin exposure. Library preparation employed the immunoSEQ multiplex PCR assay. Here the immuneACCESS table is served through TCRdb, limited to in-frame sequences with V and J called. Missing clones are a known gap in these copies; in checked studies unresolved V genes cover under half, and the rest lacks a known reason. This sample lists some 100,000 clones; roughly 90% were detected once. The ten largest clones add up to less than 3% of the sample. The source material was peripheral blood mononuclear cells (PBMCs), sampled at baseline. The receptor source for this set is a human donor with classical Hodgkin lymphoma.

The rearrangement uses TRBV29-1 and TRBJ1-1; the D is unclear. Trimming cost V 7 bases and J 6 bases, with 15 bases left between them. The length of the CDR3 is 12 residues. In germline, CDR1 is SQVTM, CDR2 ANQGSEA. The CDR3 nucleotides are TGCAGCGGTTCGTCGGGGATATCTGAAGCTTTCTTT. This codes for CSGSSGISEAFF.

This clone was counted between two and nine times. The junction shows a germline mismatch at one end, possibly a read error. This chain joins TRBV15 and TRBJ2-7; D unresolved. Looked up from germline, CDR1 is LNHNV and CDR2 is YYDKDF (reference sequence). The CDR3 sequence is 13 residues long. This CDR3 reads CATSRDPFEGPRF. The CDR3 DNA reads as TGTGCCACCAGCAGAGATCCGTTCGAAGGGCCACGCTTC.

This clone appeared a single time. V is TRBV14 and J is TRBJ1-4, with D possibly TRBD1 on 5 matching bases. The V and J ends lost 4 bases and 6 bases respectively, with 15 bases between them. This CDR3 has 15 amino acids. CDR1 is SGHDN, CDR2 FVKESK, per germline. The CDR3 nucleotides read TGTGCCAGCAGCCGGACAATTTCTGCGTATGAAAAACTGTTTTTT. The encoded protein is CASSRTISAYEKLFF.

The chain couples TRBV5-1 to TRBJ2-5; TRBD2 aligns across 14 bases. The trim removed 4 bases at V and 4 bases at J, leaving 6 bases unmatched. This CDR3 has 16 amino acids. In germline, CDR1 is SGHRS, CDR2 YFSETQ. Here the CDR3 reads CASSGGLAGVGETQYF. As DNA, the CDR3 is TGCGCCAGCAGCGGGGGACTAGCGGGAGTAGGAGAGACCCAGTACTTC.

The V and J genes are TRBV6-5 and TRBJ2-1; maybe TRBD1 (5 bases). Trimming left V 2 bases short and J 0 bases short, with 8 bases between. The CDR3 runs to 15 residues. CDR1 is MNHEY, CDR2 SVGAGI, per germline. CDR3 DNA: TGTGCCAGCAGTTACCAGGGAAGCTCCTACAATGAGCAGTTCTTC. It yields the protein CASSYQGSSYNEQFF.

This chain joins TRBV7-2 and TRBJ1-2, with TRBD1 as a possible D gene (5 bases). The germline gives CDR1 SGHTA, CDR2 FQGNSA. Deletions cut 4 bases from V and 4 bases from J, with 10 bases between. The CDR3 sequence is 13 residues long. The CDR3 DNA reads as TGTGCCAGCAGCTCCAGGGTGGGCTATGGCTACACCTTC. This gives the protein CASSSRVGYGYTF.

The rearrangement links TRBV28 to TRBJ2-4, with D possibly being TRBD2 (6 bases). Germline CDR1 reads MDHEN; CDR2 reads SYDVKM. The CDR3 is 18 residues long. V lost 4 bases and J 0 bases, leaving 19 bases between the germline ends. CDR3 amino acids: CASSSGLLSTLAKNIQYF. The DNA for the CDR3 is TGTGCCAGCAGTTCGGGACTTCTCTCCACTCTAGCCAAAAACATTCAGTACTTC.

The CDR3 region is CASFPGQGTGNEQYF. CDR3 nucleotide sequence: TGTGCCAGCTTCCCGGGACAGGGGACCGGCAACGAGCAGTACTTC. The chain recombines TRBV21-1 with TRBJ2-7; the DNA was not used to check the table's D call, TRBD1. TRBV21-1 is flagged as a pseudogene. The CDR3 spans 15 residues.

The chain combines TRBV5-1 with TRBJ2-7, with no clear D. The germline CDR1 and CDR2 sequences are SGHRS and YFSETQ. V lost 0 bases and J 6 bases, leaving 4 bases between the germline ends. This CDR3 contains 11 residues. DNA of the CDR3: TGCGCCAGCAGCTTGGGCGGCGAGCAGTACTTC. Translating gives CASSLGGEQYF.

The chain has TRBV5-1 and TRBJ2-2; D uncertain. The CDR3 is 14 residues long. Germline assignment: CDR1 SGHRS and CDR2 YFSETQ. V lost 1 base, J lost 2 bases, and 6 bases lay in between. CDR3 nucleotides: TGCGCCAGCAGCTTGAACCTTAACACCGGGGAGCTGTTTTTT. Amino acid sequence: CASSLNLNTGELFF.

The genes are TRBV19 and TRBJ1-3; 8 nucleotides match TRBD1. Germline-derived CDR1 and CDR2 are LNHDA and SQIVND (reference sequence). Germline trimming cut 4 bases from V and 7 bases from J; bases unmatched to any gene: 15. The CDR3 totals 17 residues. CDR3: CASSTLLGQGRKNTIYF. The CDR3 DNA reads as TGTGCCAGTAGTACTCTTCTAGGACAGGGCAGGAAGAACACCATATATTTT.

J is TRBJ2-7 and V is TRBV7-3; 12 bases line up with TRBD1. Germline V gene data show CDR1 as SGHTA and CDR2 as FQGTGA. J was trimmed by 5 bases and V by 3 bases; bases with no gene match: 5. The CDR3 is 15 residues long. The CDR3 sequence: CASSFTGTGGDEQYF. The DNA for the CDR3 is TGTGCCAGCAGCTTTACCGGGACAGGGGGCGACGAGCAGTACTTC.

This clone was picked up one time. The rearrangement joins TRBV29-1 to TRBJ2-2; possibly TRBD2 for D (6 bases). Germline CDR1 reads SQVTM; CDR2 reads ANQGSEA. The CDR3 spans 15 residues. The V gene lost 4 bases and the J gene lost 3 bases, with 15 bases spanning the gap. Here the CDR3 DNA reads TGCAGCGTTGTCACTAGTCGCGGGGACACCGGGGAGCTGTTTTTT. Its protein is CSVVTSRGDTGELFF.

V is TRBV19 and J is TRBJ1-2; the D gene is possibly TRBD1 (5 bases). CDR1 and CDR2 (germline): LNHDA, SQIVND (reference sequence). V was trimmed by 0 bases and J by 8 bases, leaving 10 bases between them. The CDR3 totals 13 residues. The CDR3 protein is CASSIDREGGYTF. CDR3 coding DNA: TGTGCCAGTAGTATAGACAGGGAAGGAGGCTACACCTTC.

V and J are TRBV27 and TRBJ2-7; 7 bases fit TRBD2. The CDR3 is made up of 15 amino acids. The V gene end was trimmed by 6 bases and the J gene end by 3 bases; junction bases not matched to a gene: 11. Germline loops: CDR1 MNHEY, CDR2 SMNVEV (reference sequence). The CDR3 DNA reads as TGTGCCAGCAGAGAGGAAAACGGGGGGATCTACGAGCAGTACTTC. Residues: CASREENGGIYEQYF.

The chain joins TRBV19 to TRBJ2-7, with 10 bases identical to TRBD1. The V gene's germline CDR1 is LNHDA and CDR2 SQIVND (reference sequence). The V and J ends lost 7 bases and 2 bases, in that order; junction bases with no gene match: 11. This CDR3 has 16 amino acids. The CDR3 DNA sequence: TGTGCCAGTAACCCTGCGGGACAGGGGACTACCTACGAGCAGTACTTC. Translated: CASNPAGQGTTYEQYF. The full variable domain, rest sourced from reference TRBV19 and TRBJ2-7, is DGGITQSPKYLFRKEGQNVTLSCEQNLNHDAMYWYRQDPGQGLRLIYYSQIVNDFQKGDIAEGYSVSREKKESFPLTVTSAQKNPTAFYLCASNPAGQGTTYEQYFGPGTRLTVT.

The chain joins TRBV18 to TRBJ1-1; no firm D call. The CDR3 covers 12 residues. CDR1 and CDR2 (germline): KGHSH, LQKENI. V was pared by 1 base and J by 0 bases, with 0 bases between. As DNA, the CDR3 is TGTGCCAGCTCACCACTGAACACTGAAGCTTTCTTT. This encodes CASSPLNTEAFF.

The chain employs TRBV11-3 and TRBJ2-7; a weak D match, TRBD2 (5 bases). The CDR3 length is 13 residues. The germline gives CDR1 SGHNT, CDR2 YENEEA. Trimming took 3 bases from V and 0 from J, leaving 6 bases between them. The CDR3 sequence is CASSLEASYEQYF. CDR3 nucleotides: TGTGCCAGCAGCTTGGAGGCCTCCTACGAGCAGTACTTC.

The chain couples TRBV7-2 to TRBJ1-5; D perhaps matches TRBD1 (5 bases). This CDR3 has 15 residues. The V end was cut by 0 bases, the J end by 6 bases, with 12 bases between. The germline V gene encodes CDR1 SGHTA and CDR2 FQGNSA. The CDR3 reads CASSLAVGVGQPQHF. The CDR3 DNA is TGTGCCAGCAGCTTAGCAGTGGGGGTCGGTCAGCCCCAGCATTTT.

The chain is built from TRBV5-1 and TRBJ1-5; D gene ambiguous. The CDR3 is 15 residues long. Per the germline V gene, CDR1 is SGHRS and CDR2 is YFSETQ. V lost 0 bases and J lost 5, with 12 bases in between. CDR3 coding DNA: TGCGCCAGCAGCTTGGGGTCCGGACTTGATCAGCCCCAGCATTTT. Translated, it gives CASSLGSGLDQPQHF. The complete variable domain, with remaining parts taken from reference TRBV5-1 and TRBJ1-5, reads KAGVTQTPRYLIKTRGQQVTLSCSPISGHRSVSWYQQTPGQGLQFLFEYFSETQRNKGNFPGRFSGRQFSNSRSEMNVSTLELGDSALYLCASSLGSGLDQPQHFGDGTRLSIL.

The gene calls are TRBV28 and TRBJ2-3, with 8 bases identical to TRBD1. Germline assignment: CDR1 MDHEN and CDR2 SYDVKM. V lost 2 bases, J lost 5 bases, and 12 bases stayed unmatched. This CDR3 region has 17 residues. This CDR3 reads CASSLRAGQGRGDTQYF. CDR3 nucleotides: TGTGCCAGCAGTTTACGCGCCGGACAGGGTCGAGGAGATACGCAGTATTTT.

This clone was seen once. The chain recombines TRBV18 with TRBJ1-1; D unclear. CDR3 size: 14 residues. The germline V and J ends were trimmed by 3 bases and 3 bases, with 11 bases remaining between them. Germline V gene data show CDR1 as KGHSH and CDR2 as LQKENI. The CDR3 DNA reads as TGTGCCAGCTCACCTATAGAAGGGTACACTGAAGCTTTCTTT. This encodes CASSPIEGYTEAFF.

The chain combines TRBV4-2 with TRBJ2-3; D unclear. Germline V gene data show CDR1 as LGHNA and CDR2 as YNFKEQ. Trimming removed 1 base from V and 4 bases from J, with 15 bases in between. The CDR3 extends over 16 amino acids. This CDR3 is CASSQGHLTYSDTQYF. The CDR3 DNA is TGTGCCAGCAGCCAAGGACACTTAACCTATTCAGATACGCAGTATTTT.

The V gene is TRBV2, the J gene TRBJ2-1; 7 nucleotides agree with TRBD2. Germline V CDR1 and CDR2: SNHLY, FYNNEI. Losses at the gene ends were 4 bases for V and 14 bases for J; bases not matched to a gene: 2. This CDR3 spans 10 amino acids. The CDR3 coding sequence is TGTGCCAGCAGTGTTGGGGGGGAGTTCTTC. This translates into CASSVGGEFF.

This chain links TRBV4-2 with TRBJ1-4; D unresolved. Trimming removed 0 bases from V and 0 bases from J, with 5 bases in between. The CDR3 is made up of 15 amino acids. Germline values: CDR1 LGHNA, CDR2 YNFKEQ. The CDR3 region has the DNA TGTGCCAGCAGCCAAGATGGGGCAACTAATGAAAAACTGTTTTTT. As protein: CASSQDGATNEKLFF.